The 24 T cell receptor beta chains below all came from one sample that was sequenced in a study of cytomegalovirus exposure and HLA in healthy donors. PCR used 60 Vbeta primers and 13 Jbeta primers. Profiled with immunoSEQ multiplex PCR; TCRdb holds only in-frame clones, not every one. The sample holds fewer than 200,000 clones; around 77% are singletons and the top ten take roughly 2.3%. The sequenced sample consisted of PBMCs. The origin of the receptors is a man between 60 and 75 years old in good health and CMV-seronegative.

The chain carries TRBV30 and TRBJ1-2, with 8 bases that match TRBD1. The CDR3 is 14 residues long. In germline, CDR1 is GTSNPN, CDR2 SVGIG (reference sequence). With V trimmed by 4 bases and J by 3 bases, 7 bases remained unmatched. CDR3 DNA sequence: TGTGCCTGGACAGGGGGCAGTATCGACTATGGCTACACCTTC. Protein: CAWTGGSIDYGYTF.

This chain links TRBV10-1 with TRBJ1-2; TRBD1 aligns across 11 bases. Germline V gene data show CDR1 as WNHNN and CDR2 as SYGVQD (reference sequence). This CDR3 contains 12 residues. The CDR3 sequence: CVRTGGGYGYTF. CDR3 in DNA: TGCGTCCGGACAGGGGGCGGCTATGGCTACACCTTC.

The chain carries TRBV4-2 and TRBJ1-1, with 7 positions matching TRBD1. Germline CDR1 LGHNA, CDR2 YNFKEQ. Trimming cost V 2 bases and J 0 bases; bases outside gene matches: 9. The CDR3 runs 17 residues. CDR3 residues: CASSQLGQAPMNTEAFF. As DNA, the CDR3 is TGTGCCAGCAGCCAACTCGGACAGGCACCCATGAACACTGAAGCTTTCTTT.

This clone was seen a few times. V is TRBV7-2 and J is TRBJ2-7; D may be TRBD2 (5 bases). The CDR3 has 14 amino acids. CDR1 is SGHTA and CDR2 is FQGNSA in the germline V gene. Trimming pared 5 bases from V and 6 bases from J, leaving 17 bases between. This CDR3 reads CASSADAGNGEQYF. Written as DNA, the CDR3 is TGTGCCAGCAGCGCCGACGCGGGTAACGGCGAGCAGTACTTC.

The V call is TRBV28, the J call TRBJ1-2; tentative D call: TRBD1 (5 bases). V was shortened by 2 bases and J by 2 bases, with 9 bases between the two germline ends. Germline V gene data show CDR1 as MDHEN and CDR2 as SYDVKM. The CDR3 is made up of 14 amino acids. This chain's CDR3 is CASSLNTGNYGYTF. In nucleotides, the CDR3 is TGTGCCAGCAGTTTAAATACAGGAAACTATGGCTACACCTTC.

The chain couples TRBV19 to TRBJ2-2, with 7 bases identical to TRBD1. This CDR3 region has 15 residues. Germline CDR1 and CDR2: LNHDA and SQIVND (reference sequence). With V trimmed by 5 bases and J by 6 bases, 9 bases remained unmatched. The DNA of the CDR3 is TGTGCCAGTAGTGCCCGCCTTCAGGGGGCCGGGGAGCTGTTTTTT. This codes for CASSARLQGAGELFF.

The rearrangement uses TRBV6-8 and TRBJ2-7, with 7 bases aligning to TRBD2. This CDR3 is 12 amino acids long. V lost 8 bases to trimming and J lost 2 bases; unmatched junction nucleotides: 3. The germline CDR1 and CDR2 sequences are MNHGY and SAAAGT. The CDR3, as DNA: TGTGCCAGCCAGCGGGGACCCTACGAGCAGTACTTC. Its translation: CASQRGPYEQYF.

The chain employs TRBV5-1 and TRBJ2-1, with 7 bases aligning to TRBD2. Trimming cost V 0 bases and J 2 bases; bases outside gene matches: 5. CDR3 length: 16 amino acids. Germline CDR1 SGHRS, CDR2 YFSETQ. DNA for the CDR3: TGCGCCAGCAGCTTGGGACTAGCTATTCCCTACAATGAGCAGTTCTTC. Residues: CASSLGLAIPYNEQFF.

This chain connects TRBV9 to TRBJ1-1, with 9 bases identical to TRBD1. Trimming cost V 3 bases and J 1 base; bases outside gene matches: 4. This CDR3 is 15 amino acids long. CDR1 SGDLS and CDR2 YYNGEE come from the germline V gene. CDR3 coding DNA: TGTGCCAGCAGCGAGACGACAGGGGGGAACACTGAAGCTTTCTTT. Protein product: CASSETTGGNTEAFF.

The rearrangement links TRBV5-1 to TRBJ1-1, with 10 bases aligning to TRBD1. Trimming took 2 bases from V and 3 from J; bases not matched to a gene: 7. This CDR3 has 16 amino acids. Germline V lookup: CDR1 SGHRS, CDR2 YFSETQ. In nucleotides, the CDR3 is TGCGCCAGCAGCTTACGAAGCGGGACAGGGGACACTGAAGCTTTCTTT. Its translation: CASSLRSGTGDTEAFF.

The chain links TRBV6-1 to TRBJ2-2; D is undetermined. Trimming took off 5 bases at V and 7 bases at J, with 8 bases between the two ends. The CDR3 has 12 residues. Germline loops: CDR1 MNHNS, CDR2 SASEGT. The CDR3 here is CASSIVLGELFF. The CDR3 DNA reads as TGTGCCAGCAGTATTGTACTCGGGGAGCTGTTTTTT.

Worth noting for this clone: A junction end diverges from the germline sequence, so it may reflect a read error. The chain employs TRBV4-1 and TRBJ1-5; 8 bases align to TRBD1. This CDR3 has 16 residues. The germline CDR1 and CDR2 sequences are MGHRA and YSYEKL. The CDR3 region is CASSQVIQGAGQPQNF. In nucleotides, the CDR3 is TGCGCCAGCAGCCAAGTGATCCAGGGGGCCGGTCAGCCCCAGAATTTT.

As to this clone: A read error may account for a junction end that differs from germline. The chain links TRBV7-8 to TRBJ1-5; 9 bases match TRBD1. Germline V CDR1 and CDR2: SGHVS, FQNEAQ. CDR3 length: 16 residues. This CDR3 reads CASSAGQGRSNQPQNF. DNA for the CDR3: TGTGCCAGCAGCGCGGGACAGGGCCGTAGCAATCAGCCCCAGAATTTT.

The V call is TRBV7-2, the J call TRBJ1-2; 7 nucleotides align to TRBD1. CDR1 SGHTA and CDR2 FQGNSA come from the germline V gene. This CDR3 is 13 amino acids long. The J segment lost 8 bases and the V segment lost 1 base, leaving 4 bases of the junction unmatched. This CDR3 reads CASSLVGGVGYTF. As DNA, the CDR3 is TGTGCCAGCAGCTTAGTAGGGGGCGTAGGCTACACCTTC. Together with reference TRBV7-2 and TRBJ1-2, the CDR3 gives the full variable domain: GAGVSQSPSNKVTEKGKDVELRCDPISGHTALYWYRQSLGQGLEFLIYFQGNSAPDKSGLPSDRFSAERTGGSVSTLTIQRTQQEDSAVYLCASSLVGGVGYTFGSGTRLTVV.

This clone has just a few counts. J is TRBJ2-1 and V is TRBV9; 9 positions agree with TRBD2. Germline CDR1 is SGDLS and CDR2 is YYNGEE. This CDR3 is built from 15 residues. With 6 bases clipped from V and 3 bases from J, the junction kept 7 bases outside the gene matches. CDR3 amino acids: CASTREGDHYNEQFF. The CDR3 DNA is TGTGCCAGCACGCGGGAGGGGGACCACTACAATGAGCAGTTCTTC. The complete variable domain, with remaining parts taken from reference TRBV9 and TRBJ2-1, reads DSGVTQTPKHLITATGQRVTLRCSPRSGDLSVYWYQQSLDQGLQFLIQYYNGEERAKGNILERFSAQQFPDLHSELNLSSLELGDSALYFCASTREGDHYNEQFFGPGTRLTVL.

This clone showed up just once. The DNA for the CDR3 is TGTGCCAGCAGCTTGGAAGGGACTAGCTACGAGCAGTACTTC. Amino acids: CASSLEGTSYEQYF. The chain combines TRBV5-4 with TRBJ2-7, with TRBD2 matching 8 bases. This CDR3 region has 14 residues. Germline lookup yields CDR1 SGHNT and CDR2 YYREEE (reference sequence). Trimming at V came to 0 bases and at J to 3 bases, leaving 2 bases not matched to a gene.

The chain couples TRBV29-1 to TRBJ1-5, with TRBD1 matching 12 bases. In germline, CDR1 is SQVTM, CDR2 ANQGSEA. Trimming at V came to 6 bases and at J to 7 bases, leaving 10 bases not matched to a gene. The CDR3 covers 15 residues. The CDR3 sequence is CSVTTGQGAVQPQHF. As DNA, the CDR3 is TGCAGCGTCACCACGGGACAGGGGGCCGTACAGCCCCAGCATTTT.

The V and J genes are TRBV29-1 and TRBJ1-4; tentatively, D is TRBD1 (5 bases). Germline loops: CDR1 SQVTM, CDR2 ANQGSEA. V lost 7 bases and J 6 bases, leaving 15 bases between the germline ends. The CDR3 sequence is 13 residues long. The CDR3 here is CSAAWEGYEKLFF. The CDR3 DNA sequence: TGCAGCGCGGCGTGGGAGGGGTATGAAAAACTGTTTTTT.

This chain joins TRBV2 and TRBJ1-2, with 9 bases lining up with TRBD1. CDR3 size: 16 residues. V trimming: 5 bases; J trimming: 7 bases; junction bases outside the gene matches: 14. Germline V CDR1 and CDR2: SNHLY, FYNNEI. The CDR3 loop is CASSQVPGQGAGGYTF. Written as DNA, the CDR3 is TGTGCCAGCAGTCAAGTCCCGGGACAGGGTGCGGGTGGCTACACCTTC.

This clone occurred a few times. The chain couples TRBV6-4 to TRBJ1-1; 8 positions agree with TRBD1. In germline, CDR1 is MRHNA, CDR2 SNTAGT. V shed 8 bases, J shed 1 base, and the junction held 3 bases outside the gene matches. CDR3 length: 13 amino acids. The DNA of the CDR3 is TGTGCCAGCGGACAGGGACCGAACACTGAAGCTTTCTTT. Translated, it gives CASGQGPNTEAFF.

This clone was picked up a small number of times. V is TRBV4-3 and J is TRBJ2-5; 8 bases are a match to TRBD2. V shed 3 bases and J 4 bases; nucleotides not matched to a gene: 4. In germline, CDR1 is LGHNA, CDR2 YSLEER. CDR3 size: 14 residues. The CDR3 is CASSQGTSGETQYF. The CDR3 DNA follows: TGCGCCAGCAGCCAGGGAACTAGCGGAGAGACCCAGTACTTC.

The chain recombines TRBV28 with TRBJ1-5; possible D gene TRBD1, 5 bases. There are 15 residues in the CDR3. V was trimmed by 6 bases and J by 0 bases, leaving 12 bases between them. Germline V gene data show CDR1 as MDHEN and CDR2 as SYDVKM. CDR3 nucleotides: TGTGCCAGCAGCCCAGACAGTTATAGCAATCAGCCCCAGCATTTT. Encoded protein: CASSPDSYSNQPQHF.

This chain connects TRBV7-9 to TRBJ2-1, with 12 bases lining up with TRBD2. Trimming at V came to 4 bases and at J to 0 bases, leaving 4 bases not matched to a gene. The germline CDR1 and CDR2 sequences are SEHNR and FQNEAQ (reference sequence). The CDR3 extends over 17 amino acids. This CDR3 reads CASSSTSGGTSYNEQFF. Written as DNA, the CDR3 is TGTGCCAGCAGCTCGACTAGCGGGGGAACCTCCTACAATGAGCAGTTCTTC.

This clone showed up just once. J is TRBJ2-6 and V is TRBV2, with 8 bases aligning to TRBD1. J was trimmed by 3 bases and V by 6 bases; bases with no gene match: 1. Germline CDR1 is SNHLY and CDR2 is FYNNEI. The CDR3 covers 14 residues. The CDR3 here is CASRDRDGANVLTF. CDR3 DNA: TGTGCCAGCAGGGACAGGGATGGGGCCAACGTCCTGACTTTC. Filled out from reference TRBV2 and TRBJ2-6, the complete variable domain reads EPEVTQTPSHQVTQMGQEVILRCVPISNHLYFYWYRQILGQKVEFLVSFYNNEISEKSEIFDDQFSVERPDGSNFTLKIRSTKLEDSAMYFCASRDRDGANVLTFGAGSRLTVL.